These T cell receptor beta chains were read from a single sample in a study of STAT5B mutations in CD4+ large granular lymphocyte leukemia. Using immunoSEQ multiplex PCR, the repertoire was profiled, and TCRdb retains in-frame clones only, with some absent. The sample lists about 40,000 clones, about four fifths seen once, with approximately 4% in the top ten. Sequenced material: CD4+ T cells from blood buffy coats. The receptors were gathered from a human donor in good health. Each CDR3 is given with its conserved first and last residue. Only some rows state a clone size, as once, few, many or a class for expanded clones.

>TRBV19|TRBJ2-3|-
CATRTSGSPSTDTQYF
>TRBV2|TRBJ1-1|few
CASSESTEAFF
>TRBV5-4|TRBJ2-7|-
CASSPTRLAGSEQYF
>TRBV19|TRBJ1-1|-
CASSLGGRRNTEAFF
>TRBV7-9|TRBJ1-4|few
CASSLPAGVEKLFF
>TRBV2|TRBJ1-2|once
CASSGGRYGYTF
>TRBV10-3|TRBJ2-7|once
CAISGSADYEQYF
>TRBV30|TRBJ1-6|-
CAGTNGLLSSYNSPLHF
>TRBV7-7|TRBJ2-2|-
CASSLGRQVTGELFF
>TRBV11-2|TRBJ2-7|-
CASSLAGGHDSYEQYF
>TRBV27|TRBJ2-7|-
CASRRQGSHEQYF
>TRBV6-1|TRBJ2-2|-
CASSDGGGVTGELFF
>TRBV7-9|TRBJ2-2|-
CASSPKWWDRDTGELFF
>TRBV7-2|TRBJ2-5|few
CASRASGETQYF
>TRBV28|TRBJ2-7|-
CASSSEGRGDYEQYF
>TRBV15|TRBJ2-7|-
CATSRGSADSSYEQYF
>TRBV19|TRBJ1-1|few
CASSSPGQLNTEAFF
>TRBV5-1|TRBJ2-2|-
CASSLGASGRAYTGELFF
>TRBV4-3|TRBJ2-3|-
CASSPSAVADTQYF
>TRBV4-3|TRBJ2-7|-
CASSQDSNSYEQYF
>TRBV7-3|TRBJ2-5|-
CASSLDTVETQYF
>TRBV11-2|TRBJ2-3|-
CASSVWGIPTGGNRNTQYF
>TRBV19|TRBJ2-1|-
CASSIRESQFF
>TRBV13|TRBJ1-3|once
CASSSTFGGNSGNTIYF
>TRBV7-9|TRBJ1-1|-
CASSSTGEAFF
>TRBV4-1|TRBJ2-2|once
CASSQDESSRGLGGELFF
>TRBV9|TRBJ2-6|once
CASGWGDPYSGANVLTF
>TRBV5-1|TRBJ2-3|-
CASSSRTSGGGTDTQYF
>TRBV29-1|TRBJ2-2|-
CSVDGANTGELFF
>TRBV30|TRBJ2-5|once
CAWRGVTPGETQYF
>TRBV12-5|TRBJ1-2|few
CASGLVRQVYGYTF
>TRBV19|TRBJ1-2|-
CASSPGQPLYGYTF
>TRBV5-8|TRBJ1-6|-
CASSFRQGAFSPLHF
>TRBV27|TRBJ2-7|-
CASSPRGGPYEQYF
>TRBV18|TRBJ1-5|-
CASSPPNQPQHF
>TRBV27|TRBJ1-4|-
CASSLSSRSGEKLFF
>TRBV7-2|TRBJ2-3|-
CASSLKAGTGMPSDTQYF
>TRBV27|TRBJ1-1|-
CASSLLGGTEAFF
>TRBV20-1|-|-
CSASPLYEQYF
>TRBV7-2|TRBJ2-7|-
CASSTYVGQQYF
>TRBV11-2|TRBJ1-4|-
CASSLNPGAYEKLFF
>TRBV5-5|TRBJ2-7|-
CASSRLGPPEDEQYF
>TRBV18|TRBJ1-1|-
CASSEQYEAFF
>TRBV4-3|TRBJ1-2|-
CASSQDLGQRGSYGYTF
>TRBV11-2|TRBJ1-1|-
CASSFRRTGADMNTEAFF
>TRBV6-5|TRBJ2-5|-
CASSTQGRETQYF
>TRBV10-2|TRBJ2-1|-
CASSERGGRAFF
>TRBV6-5|TRBJ1-1|-
CASRSRAGSEAFF
>TRBV7-3|TRBJ2-2|-
CASSLTWNGLLRGDGELFF
>TRBV27|TRBJ1-5|-
CASSWEGRSNQPQHF
>TRBV5-8|TRBJ2-5|-
CASSLVRSQETQYF
>TRBV30|TRBJ1-1|-
CAWSTGGSTGEAFF
>TRBV5-1|TRBJ2-3|-
CASSLSTSGAIGTQYF
>TRBV5-5|TRBJ2-1|-
CASSGRHGDNEQFF